This note documents a single T cell receptor (beta chain) sequence. Its matching antigen is unknown. The germline V gene has CDR1 LGHNA and CDR2 YSLEER. The CDR3 extends over 17 amino acids. Trimming took off 1 base at V and 0 bases at J, with 16 bases between the two ends. This sample is drawn from a study of shared clonotypes between healthy human individuals. Study information: Per donor, three plates held CD4 naive cells, three held CD4 memory, two held CD8 naive and one held CD8 memory. Study results and caveats: A handful of donors shared about 5% of their naive CD4 clonotypes.

Sequencing was performed with immunoSEQ multiplex PCR; in TCRdb, only in-frame clones are kept and a portion is missing. The repertoire holds roughly 850,000 clones, with about 97% as singletons. CD8 cells regarded as naive lacked CD45RO, were positively chosen for CCR7, and omitted terminally differentiated effector memory CD45RA+ cells. The source of this sequence is a young man in good health. This chain links TRBV4-3 with TRBJ2-7, with D uncertain. Sequenced material: naive CD8+ T cells sorted from blood. The CDR3 spells CASSQVVETESSYEQYF. DNA for the CDR3: TGCGCCAGCAGCCAAGTCGTTGAGACCGAGAGCTCCTACGAGCAGTACTTC.